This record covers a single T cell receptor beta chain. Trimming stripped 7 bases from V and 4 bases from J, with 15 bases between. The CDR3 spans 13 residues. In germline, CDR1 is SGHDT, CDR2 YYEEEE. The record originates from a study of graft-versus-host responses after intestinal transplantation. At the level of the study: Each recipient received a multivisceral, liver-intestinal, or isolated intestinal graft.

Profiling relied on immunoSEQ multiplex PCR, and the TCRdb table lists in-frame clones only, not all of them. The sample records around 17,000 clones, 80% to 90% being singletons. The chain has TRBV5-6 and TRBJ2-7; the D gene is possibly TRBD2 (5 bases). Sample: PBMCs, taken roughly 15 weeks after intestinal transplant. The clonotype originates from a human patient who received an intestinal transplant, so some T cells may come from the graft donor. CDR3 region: CASGSGSGYEQYF. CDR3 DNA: TGTGCCAGCGGGAGTGGATCGGGATACGAGCAGTACTTC.